A selection of T cell receptor beta chains follows, all from one sample in a study of blood T cell repertoires in COVID-19. Sequencing was performed with immunoSEQ multiplex PCR; in TCRdb, only in-frame clones are kept and a portion is missing. The sample has 210,000 or so clones, roughly nine tenths seen once. The sample taken for sequencing was PBMCs or T cells enriched from blood (not recorded which). These receptors were collected from a young man who had recovered from COVID-19. Both conserved end residues are part of each CDR3. Fields, in order: D gene, clone size, J gene, V gene, CDR3 protein, CDR3 DNA. The D gene is left open where the match is weak. The size entry is marked missing in some rows and otherwise reads once, few, many or a size class.

d_gene: .; abundance: .; j_gene: TRBJ1-3; v_gene: TRBV11-1; CDR3aa: CASSFFVGSGNTIYF; CDR3nt: TGTGCCAGCAGCTTTTTCGTCGGCTCTGGAAACACCATATATTTT
d_gene: .; abundance: .; j_gene: TRBJ2-1; v_gene: TRBV5-5; CDR3aa: CASSRGRGFYNEQFF; CDR3nt: TGTGCCAGCAGCCGAGGTAGGGGCTTCTACAATGAGCAGTTCTTC
d_gene: TRBD2; abundance: .; j_gene: TRBJ2-1; v_gene: TRBV6-5; CDR3aa: CASSYRLAGGPGEQFF; CDR3nt: TGTGCCAGCAGTTACCGGCTAGCGGGGGGGCCGGGTGAGCAGTTCTTC
d_gene: .; abundance: .; j_gene: TRBJ1-6; v_gene: TRBV7-9; CDR3aa: CASSRRDRVIGSPLHF; CDR3nt: TGTGCCAGCAGCCGAAGAGACCGGGTAATCGGTTCACCCCTCCACTTT
d_gene: .; abundance: .; j_gene: TRBJ1-3; v_gene: TRBV7-2; CDR3aa: CASSSQASGNTIYF; CDR3nt: TGTGCCAGCAGCTCCCAGGCCTCTGGAAACACCATATATTTT
d_gene: .; abundance: once; j_gene: TRBJ2-1; v_gene: TRBV12-3/TRBV12-4; CDR3aa: CASSLAGDKQFF; CDR3nt: TGTGCCAGCAGTTTAGCAGGGGATAAGCAGTTCTTC
d_gene: .; abundance: few; j_gene: TRBJ2-1; v_gene: TRBV7-8; CDR3aa: CASSLERLPPREQFF; CDR3nt: TGTGCCAGCAGCTTAGAGAGACTCCCTCCCCGTGAGCAGTTCTTC
d_gene: TRBD1; abundance: .; j_gene: TRBJ1-4; v_gene: TRBV24-1; CDR3aa: CATSDLPLDRATNEKLFF; CDR3nt: TGTGCCACCAGTGATTTGCCCCTGGACAGGGCAACTAATGAAAAACTGTTTTTT
d_gene: .; abundance: .; j_gene: TRBJ2-7; v_gene: TRBV4-1; CDR3aa: CASSQVVPGSYEQYF; CDR3nt: TGCGCCAGCAGCCAAGTCGTGCCAGGATCCTACGAGCAGTACTTC
d_gene: .; abundance: .; j_gene: TRBJ2-7; v_gene: TRBV10-3; CDR3aa: CATAGNSYEQYF; CDR3nt: TGTGCCACCGCCGGGAACTCCTACGAGCAGTACTTC
d_gene: TRBD2; abundance: .; j_gene: TRBJ2-3; v_gene: TRBV5-1; CDR3aa: CASSPGVAGVTDTQYF; CDR3nt: TGCGCCAGCAGCCCCGGGGTAGCGGGGGTCACAGATACGCAGTATTTT
d_gene: TRBD2; abundance: .; j_gene: TRBJ2-2; v_gene: TRBV4-3; CDR3aa: CASSLRLAGGLDTGELFF; CDR3nt: TGCGCCAGCAGCCTACGACTAGCGGGGGGGCTAGACACCGGGGAGCTGTTTTTT
d_gene: .; abundance: .; j_gene: TRBJ1-3; v_gene: TRBV10-3; CDR3aa: CATNDRGNTIYF; CDR3nt: TGTGCCACAAATGACAGGGGAAACACCATATATTTT
d_gene: .; abundance: few; j_gene: TRBJ1-6; v_gene: TRBV14; CDR3aa: CASSHSYSPLHF; CDR3nt: TGTGCCAGCAGTCACTCCTATTCACCCCTCCACTTT